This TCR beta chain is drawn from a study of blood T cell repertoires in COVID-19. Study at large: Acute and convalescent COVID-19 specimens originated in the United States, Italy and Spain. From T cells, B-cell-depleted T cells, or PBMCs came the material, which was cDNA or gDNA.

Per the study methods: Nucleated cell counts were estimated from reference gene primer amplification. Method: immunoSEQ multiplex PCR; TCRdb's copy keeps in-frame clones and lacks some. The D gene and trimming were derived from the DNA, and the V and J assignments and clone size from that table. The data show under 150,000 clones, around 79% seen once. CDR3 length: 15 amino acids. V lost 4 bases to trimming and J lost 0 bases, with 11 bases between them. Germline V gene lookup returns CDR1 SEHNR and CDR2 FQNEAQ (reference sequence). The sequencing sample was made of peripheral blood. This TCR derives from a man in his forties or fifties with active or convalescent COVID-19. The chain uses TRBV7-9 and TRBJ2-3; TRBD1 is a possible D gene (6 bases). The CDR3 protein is CASSWSGTSTDTQYF. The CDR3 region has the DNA TGTGCCAGCAGCTGGTCCGGGACAAGCACAGATACGCAGTATTTT.